This TCR beta chain was sequenced for a study of CD8+ T cells in alopecia areata. Noted treatment: oral pan-JAK inhibitor, 5-10 mg twice daily. Isolated RNA was reverse transcribed into cDNA used as the sequencing template. Measured with immunoSEQ multiplex PCR; TCRdb has only the in-frame clones, and not every one. The sample includes about 190,000 clones, under 80% of them seen just once. The CDR3 is 15 amino acids. Germline loops: CDR1 MNHEY, CDR2 SMNVEV (reference sequence). V was clipped by 5 bases and J by 4 bases, with 15 bases between them. V is TRBV27 and J is TRBJ1-3; D is ambiguous. The material sequenced was CD4+ T cells sorted from blood, taken around week 49, from a patient treated with tofacitinib. This receptor was taken from a human donor with alopecia areata. The CDR3 DNA is TGTGCCAGCAGTCTACAACTAATACCCGGAAACACCATATATTTT. It specifies CASSLQLIPGNTIYF.